Sequencing of this T cell receptor (beta chain) was carried out in a study of blood T cells in healthy people across ages. The CDR3 sequence is 14 residues long. Germline V gene lookup returns CDR1 LGHDT and CDR2 YNNKEL (reference sequence). Alongside a J-beta primer mix, a sample-barcoded 5' primer served in a second PCR lasting about 7 to 11 cycles. TCRdb ran MiXCR on the 5' RACE reads and lists one entry per CDR3 protein. The sample contains hundreds of thousands of distinct CDR3 sequences, 21% of which appear only once. What was sequenced was blood. The gene calls are TRBV3-1 and TRBJ2-5, with no clear D. The end of the DNA is better explained by TRBJ2-1, so the J call may be wrong. The TCR sequence derives from a man between 65 and 85 years old in good health. CDR3 region: CASSRYLEVNEQFF. CDR3 bases: TGTGCCAGCAGCCGTTACTTAGAGGTCAATGAGCAGTTCTTC.